The text below deals with one T cell receptor (beta chain). Exposed participants came across a COVID-19 case within 2 weeks before study entry. This sample stems from a study of blood T cell repertoires in COVID-19. Study details: COVID-19 samples from acute and convalescent phases originated in the United States, Italy and Spain. Sources were T cells, B-cell-depleted T cells, or PBMCs; the material itself was cDNA or gDNA.

Clones were read by immunoSEQ multiplex PCR, and TCRdb kept only the in-frame ones, dropping some. This table holds 250,000 to 300,000 clones, about 90% found once. From germline, CDR1 is MNHEY and CDR2 SVGAGI. This CDR3 spans 14 amino acids. Trimming pared 7 bases from V and 0 bases from J, leaving 10 bases between. The receptor comes from a woman in her 50s who had been exposed to COVID-19. This chain links TRBV6-5 with TRBJ1-3, with D unresolved. Sequences were obtained from PBMCs or T cells enriched from blood (not recorded which). The CDR3 region is CASTHGYSGNTIYF. Here the CDR3 DNA reads TGTGCCAGCACCCACGGTTACTCTGGAAACACCATATATTTT.